A selection of T cell receptor beta chains follows, all from one sample in a study of CD8 T cells in Susac syndrome. TCRdb ran MiXCR on the immunoSEQ multiplex PCR reads and lists one entry per CDR3 protein. Here the sample spans approximately 160,000 distinct CDR3 sequences, roughly 95% being singletons. The sample was CD4+ T cells from PBMCs. Receptors were obtained from a human donor with Susac syndrome. CDR3s include the opening cysteine and the closing phenylalanine or tryptophan. Fields, in order: J gene, clone size, V gene, CDR3 length, D gene, CDR3 DNA, CDR3 protein. D genes are given only for firm matches. For some rows the clone size is stated as once, few or many, or as a class when expanded; others skip it.

j_gene: TRBJ2-1
abundance: -
v_gene: TRBV6-6
len: 15
d_gene: TRBD2
CDR3nt: TGTGCCAGCAGACTAACTAGCGGGGCGATTAATGAGCAGTTCTTC
CDR3aa: CASRLTSGAINEQFF

j_gene: TRBJ2-1
abundance: once
v_gene: TRBV11-2
len: 15
d_gene: -
CDR3nt: TGTGCCAGCAGCCACAAGCCGGACCGTTACAATGAGCAGTTCTTC
CDR3aa: CASSHKPDRYNEQFF

j_gene: TRBJ1-2
abundance: -
v_gene: TRBV3-1
len: 13
d_gene: -
CDR3nt: TGTGCCAGCAGCCAAGACAGAACCTATGGCTACACCTTC
CDR3aa: CASSQDRTYGYTF

j_gene: TRBJ2-2
abundance: -
v_gene: TRBV4-3
len: 15
d_gene: -
CDR3nt: TGCGCCAGCAGCCAAGACGGGCCGATCCCCGGGGAGCTGTTTTTT
CDR3aa: CASSQDGPIPGELFF

j_gene: TRBJ2-1
abundance: -
v_gene: TRBV4-3
len: 17
d_gene: -
CDR3nt: TGCGCCAGCAGCCAAGATCCACTGGCTAGCGCCTACAATGAGCAGTTCTTC
CDR3aa: CASSQDPLASAYNEQFF

j_gene: TRBJ2-5
abundance: -
v_gene: TRBV7-2
len: 14
d_gene: TRBD2
CDR3nt: TGTGCCAGCAGCTTTGCGGGAGGATTCGAGACCCAGTACTTC
CDR3aa: CASSFAGGFETQYF

j_gene: TRBJ2-7
abundance: -
v_gene: TRBV3-1
len: 13
d_gene: -
CDR3nt: TGTGCCAGCAGCCCGAGCCCAGGGAGGGAGCAGTACTTC
CDR3aa: CASSPSPGREQYF

j_gene: TRBJ2-3
abundance: -
v_gene: TRBV15
len: 11
d_gene: -
CDR3nt: TGTGCCACCAGTAGTGAGGGTACGCAGTATTTT
CDR3aa: CATSSEGTQYF

j_gene: TRBJ2-7
abundance: -
v_gene: TRBV18
len: 14
d_gene: -
CDR3nt: TGTGCCAGCTCACCGCAGGGGTTCGCCTACGAGCAGTACTTC
CDR3aa: CASSPQGFAYEQYF

j_gene: TRBJ2-1
abundance: once
v_gene: TRBV30
len: 11
d_gene: -
CDR3nt: TGTGCCTGGACTGGCCAGCGAGAGCAGTTCTTC
CDR3aa: CAWTGQREQFF

j_gene: TRBJ2-1
abundance: -
v_gene: TRBV9
len: 16
d_gene: TRBD2
CDR3nt: TGTGCCAGCAGCGTAAGTAGCGGGAGTTGGGGGAATGAGCAGTTCTTC
CDR3aa: CASSVSSGSWGNEQFF

j_gene: TRBJ2-2
abundance: -
v_gene: TRBV30
len: 15
d_gene: -
CDR3nt: TGTGCCCGGACTGCTTCAGGGACGAACACCGGGGAGCTGTTTTTT
CDR3aa: CARTASGTNTGELFF

j_gene: TRBJ2-1
abundance: -
v_gene: TRBV6-6
len: 14
d_gene: TRBD2
CDR3nt: TGTGCCAGCAGTTACTTCCCGGGGGGGAATGAGCAGTTCTTC
CDR3aa: CASSYFPGGNEQFF

j_gene: TRBJ2-3
abundance: -
v_gene: TRBV6-8
len: 14
d_gene: TRBD2
CDR3nt: TGTGCCAGCAGTTACTCGGCGGGGGTGGATACGCAGTATTTT
CDR3aa: CASSYSAGVDTQYF